This note documents a single TCR beta chain sequence. The identical CDR3 is also encoded by other nucleotide sequences in the sample. The assay was immunoSEQ multiplex PCR, and TCRdb's table has in-frame clones only and misses some. The sample records around 220,000 clones, approximately 90% being singletons. Germline V gives CDR1 KGHDR, CDR2 SFDVKD. The CDR3 has 16 amino acids. The J segment lost 3 bases and the V segment lost 3 bases, leaving 5 bases of the junction unmatched. The entry originates in a study of blood T cell repertoires in COVID-19. The sample consisted of peripheral blood. The chain employs TRBV24-1 and TRBJ2-3, with 10 bases fitting TRBD1. The sequence derives from a woman aged 45 to 65 with COVID-19, enrolled during active disease. Written as DNA, the CDR3 is TGTGCCACCAGTGATCCGGGACAGGGGTCTACAGATACGCAGTATTTT. Amino acid sequence: CATSDPGQGSTDTQYF.